The 3 T cell receptor beta chains given below trace back to one sample, sequenced in a study of blood T cell repertoires in COVID-19. Produced via immunoSEQ multiplex PCR; TCRdb's table is partial and in-frame only. This table holds 150,000 to 200,000 clones, around nine tenths found once. Sequenced sample: peripheral blood. These receptors were taken from a woman aged 18-29 years who had recovered from COVID-19.

The V and J genes are TRBV2 and TRBJ1-4, with 10 bases aligning to TRBD1. The CDR3 has 12 residues. Germline trimming cut 11 bases from V and 3 bases from J; bases unmatched to any gene: 0. CDR1 SNHLY and CDR2 FYNNEI come from the germline V gene. The CDR3 region is CAGTGANEKLFF. CDR3 DNA: TGTGCCGGGACAGGGGCTAATGAAAAACTGTTTTTT.

This chain links TRBV27 with TRBJ1-1, with a possible D match to TRBD1 (6 bases). Trimming left V 5 bases short and J 3 bases short, with 19 bases between. The CDR3 length is 16 residues. In germline, CDR1 is MNHEY, CDR2 SMNVEV (reference sequence). CDR3: CASSVRIQGSDTEAFF. CDR3 nucleotide sequence: TGTGCCAGCAGTGTTCGTATACAGGGTTCGGACACTGAAGCTTTCTTT.

The chain couples TRBV4-1 to TRBJ1-5; possible D gene TRBD1, 5 bases. This CDR3 is built from 16 residues. The V gene's germline CDR1 is MGHRA and CDR2 YSYEKL. Trimming took off 1 base at V and 6 bases at J, with 16 bases between the two ends. The CDR3 coding sequence is TGCGCCAGCAGCCAAGGCCCACAGGATCAGAGTCAGCCCCAGCATTTT. It yields the protein CASSQGPQDQSQPQHF.